This T cell receptor (beta chain) was identified during a study of blood T cell repertoires in COVID-19. The wider study: Collection of acute and convalescent COVID-19 samples took place in the United States, Italy and Spain. T cells, B-cell-depleted T cells, or PBMCs provided the cDNA or gDNA that served as material.

Original methodology: Nucleated cell number was recorded as an estimate derived from reference gene primer amplification. Some clones are missing from TCRdb's copy, which holds only in-frame ones; the method was immunoSEQ multiplex PCR. V and J calls and clone size are copied from that table; D and trimming were computed from the DNA. This repertoire shows 150,000 to 200,000 clones, almost 80% found once; its top ten account for 17%. This clonotype was sampled from a man aged 55 to 70 with active or convalescent COVID-19. Source material: peripheral blood.

The CDR3 DNA reads as TGTGCCAGCACCATTGACACCAAATACACAGATACGCAGTATTTT. Amino acid sequence: CASTIDTKYTDTQYF. The V and J genes are TRBV11-2 and TRBJ2-3; D is undetermined. CDR1 is SGHAT and CDR2 is FQNNGV in the germline V gene. This CDR3 contains 15 residues. Trimming left V 7 bases short and J 2 bases short, with 16 bases between.